The source of this T cell receptor (beta chain) is a study of blood T cell repertoires in COVID-19. Study information: Collection of acute and convalescent COVID-19 samples took place in the United States, Italy and Spain. Nucleic acid was either cDNA or gDNA, and it came from T cells, B-cell-depleted T cells, or PBMCs.

Germline V gene lookup returns CDR1 KGHDR and CDR2 SFDVKD. The CDR3 extends over 18 amino acids. The junction had 4 bases not matched to a gene; V was cut back by 2 bases and J by 1 base. Authors' data handling: Amplification from reference gene primers served as the basis for estimated nucleated cell counts. Data came from immunoSEQ multiplex PCR; TCRdb stores just in-frame clones and leaves some out. D and trimming were read from the DNA, whereas the V and J calls and clone size are those reported in that table. The sample records around 450,000 clones, around 89% being singletons. This chain connects TRBV24-1 to TRBJ2-3, with TRBD2 matching 14 bases. Sequencing was carried out using peripheral blood. The TCR was taken from a woman aged 25 to 45 with acute or convalescent COVID-19. The CDR3 DNA reads as TGTGCCACCAGTGATTCGGGACTAGCGGGGGCCCGCACAGATACGCAGTATTTT. It translates to CATSDSGLAGARTDTQYF.